The 23 T cell receptor beta chains below were found in one sample sequenced in a study of OX40 agonist ivuxolimab in advanced cancers. TCRdb's copy holds only in-frame clones and misses some; the assay was immunoSEQ multiplex PCR. The table includes around 92,000 clones, roughly 95% detected once. This specimen consisted of CD4+ or CD8+ T cells sorted from blood, obtained in a trial of the OX40 agonist ivuxolimab. The source of these receptors is an adult with an advanced solid tumor such as melanoma, head and neck, liver or kidney cancer.

This clone was seen once. V usage is TRBV5-1 and J usage is TRBJ1-6; D is possibly TRBD1 (5 bases). The CDR3 covers 14 residues. Trimming took 1 base from V and 7 from J, leaving 9 bases between them. Germline CDR1 reads SGHRS; CDR2 reads YFSETQ. Here the CDR3 DNA reads TGCGCCAGCAGCTTGAGCGGGGGGAATTCACCCCTCCACTTT. Translated, it gives CASSLSGGNSPLHF.

The chain joins TRBV28 to TRBJ1-4; D uncertain. The CDR3 length is 15 residues. The germline V gene has CDR1 MDHEN and CDR2 SYDVKM. V was pared by 5 bases and J by 5 bases, with 15 bases between. This chain's CDR3 is CASSPPRAANEKLFF. The CDR3 nucleotides are TGTGCCAGCAGTCCCCCGAGGGCCGCCAATGAAAAACTGTTTTTT. The full variable domain, rest sourced from reference TRBV28 and TRBJ1-4, is DVKVTQSSRYLVKRTGEKVFLECVQDMDHENMFWYRQDPGLGLRLIYFSYDVKMKEKGDIPEGYSVSREKKERFSLILESASTNQTSMYLCASSPPRAANEKLFFGSGTQLSVL.

The genes are TRBV5-6 and TRBJ1-1; D might be TRBD1 (5 bases). The V and J ends lost 0 bases and 6 bases respectively, with 18 bases between them. This CDR3 has 16 residues. CDR1 and CDR2 from the germline V gene are SGHDT and YYEEEE. The CDR3 DNA reads as TGTGCCAGCAGCTTGGTAGGTAGCGGGGGAGTCGCTGAAGCTTTCTTT. Its translation is CASSLVGSGGVAEAFF.

V usage is TRBV5-1 and J usage is TRBJ2-7; 12 bases match TRBD1. V lost 1 base to trimming and J lost 7 bases; unmatched junction nucleotides: 6. CDR1 and CDR2 (germline): SGHRS, YFSETQ. This CDR3 region has 15 residues. The CDR3 DNA reads TGCGCCAGCAGCTTGTACGGGACAGGGGGCCAGGAGCAGTACTTC. Its protein product is CASSLYGTGGQEQYF.

The chain uses TRBV6-1 and TRBJ1-1; weak D call: TRBD1 (5 bases). The CDR3 extends over 15 amino acids. Germline loops: CDR1 MNHNS, CDR2 SASEGT. The V gene lost 2 bases and the J gene lost 5 bases, with 15 bases spanning the gap. CDR3 amino acids: CASSEPPGSGTEAFF. CDR3 bases: TGTGCCAGCAGTGAACCCCCAGGGTCGGGGACTGAAGCTTTCTTT.

The rearrangement links TRBV7-2 to TRBJ1-2, with D tentatively TRBD1 (6 bases). The CDR3 totals 13 residues. Per germline, CDR1 SGHTA and CDR2 FQGNSA. V dropped 4 bases and J dropped 7 bases, with 13 bases sitting between them. The CDR3 sequence: CASSSTTGSGYTF. The DNA for the CDR3 is TGTGCCAGCAGCTCTACGACAGGCTCTGGCTACACCTTC.

The gene calls are TRBV28 and TRBJ1-1; 7 positions agree with TRBD1. V was clipped by 5 bases and J by 11 bases; unmatched bases: 11. The CDR3 spans 13 residues. CDR1 MDHEN and CDR2 SYDVKM come from the germline V gene. The CDR3 loop is CASSPGTARNAFF. In nucleotides, the CDR3 is TGTGCCAGCAGTCCCGGGACAGCCAGGAACGCTTTCTTT.

The V gene is TRBV5-5, the J gene TRBJ2-3, with 8 bases lining up with TRBD1. Losses at the gene ends were 4 bases for V and 3 bases for J; bases not matched to a gene: 7. The CDR3 is 15 amino acids. Germline V gene data show CDR1 as SGHKS and CDR2 as YYEKEE (reference sequence). The CDR3: CASSRDRPRTDTQYF. Here the CDR3 DNA reads TGTGCCAGCAGCAGGGACAGGCCCCGTACAGATACGCAGTATTTT. Complete variable domain (other parts from reference TRBV5-5 and TRBJ2-3): DAGVTQSPTHLIKTRGQQVTLRCSPISGHKSVSWYQQVLGQGPQFIFQYYEKEERGRGNFPDRFSARQFPNYSSELNVNALLLGDSALYLCASSRDRPRTDTQYFGPGTRLTVL.

This chain links TRBV6-1 with TRBJ1-2; D is unclear. V was trimmed by 1 base and J by 7 bases, leaving 10 bases between them. This CDR3 is built from 13 residues. Germline assignment: CDR1 MNHNS and CDR2 SASEGT. DNA for the CDR3: TGTGCCAGCAGTGAAGACGAAGGGTTTGGCTACACCTTC. Protein product: CASSEDEGFGYTF.

V gene TRBV12-5 combines with J gene TRBJ1-1; no definite D call. From germline, CDR1 is LGHNT and CDR2 FRNRAP. This CDR3 has 14 amino acids. The V end lost 2 bases, the J end lost 6 bases, and 13 bases lay between the germline ends. For the CDR3, the DNA is TGTGCTAGTGGTTTGAGCCGGCTTAAGGCTGAAGCTTTCTTT. It encodes CASGLSRLKAEAFF.

The chain couples TRBV2 to TRBJ2-7; weak D call: TRBD1 (6 bases). The CDR3 is 13 residues long. Per the germline V gene, CDR1 is SNHLY and CDR2 is FYNNEI. Trimming took off 8 bases at V and 3 bases at J, with 14 bases between the two ends. The chain's CDR3 is CASERDIFYEQYF. CDR3 sequence (DNA): TGTGCCAGCGAACGGGACATCTTCTACGAGCAGTACTTC.

The chain joins TRBV28 to TRBJ2-7; a possible D gene is TRBD2 (7 bases). The V and J ends lost 3 bases and 4 bases respectively, with 16 bases between them. Germline V gene lookup returns CDR1 MDHEN and CDR2 SYDVKM. This CDR3 has 15 amino acids. The chain's CDR3 is CASSLGGLSLYEQYF. DNA of the CDR3: TGTGCCAGCAGTTTGGGGGGGCTTTCATTGTACGAGCAGTACTTC. The full variable domain, completed using reference TRBV28 and TRBJ2-7, is DVKVTQSSRYLVKRTGEKVFLECVQDMDHENMFWYRQDPGLGLRLIYFSYDVKMKEKGDIPEGYSVSREKKERFSLILESASTNQTSMYLCASSLGGLSLYEQYFGPGTRLTVT.

This sequence joins TRBV2 and TRBJ2-6, with TRBD1 matching over 11 bases. Germline V gene lookup returns CDR1 SNHLY and CDR2 FYNNEI. Trimming removed 8 bases from V and 3 bases from J; junction bases left unmatched: 12. The CDR3 length is 18 residues. This CDR3 reads CASPRTGGADRGANVLTF. The CDR3 nucleotides read TGTGCCAGCCCAAGGACAGGGGGCGCGGATCGTGGGGCCAACGTCCTGACTTTC.

The chain joins TRBV5-1 to TRBJ2-1; D call uncertain. The ends were cut back, 2 bases at V and 7 bases at J, with 13 bases in the middle. This CDR3 is built from 14 residues. CDR1 is SGHRS and CDR2 is YFSETQ in the germline V gene. The CDR3, as DNA: TGCGCCAGCAGCTTAGCCGCGCCTGGGAATGAGCAGTTCTTC. Protein: CASSLAAPGNEQFF.

This chain connects TRBV6-1 to TRBJ2-7, with D tentatively TRBD1 (6 bases). The germline gives CDR1 MNHNS, CDR2 SASEGT. The CDR3 has 11 residues. Between the trimmed V and J ends, which lost 4 bases and 5 bases, there was a span of 6 bases. The CDR3 protein is CASSGGHEQYF. The CDR3 DNA reads TGTGCCAGCAGTGGGGGGCACGAGCAGTACTTC.

The J gene is TRBJ1-1, the V gene TRBV9, with unresolved D. Trimming shortened V by 0 bases and J by 0 bases, and 9 bases separated the two germline ends. The CDR3 has 15 amino acids. Germline lookup yields CDR1 SGDLS and CDR2 YYNGEE. The CDR3: CASSVEGRLNTEAFF. The DNA for the CDR3 is TGTGCCAGCAGCGTAGAGGGCCGATTGAACACTGAAGCTTTCTTT.

This chain uses TRBV6-1 with TRBJ1-1; D may be TRBD1 (6 bases). V lost 7 bases and J 2 bases, leaving 17 bases between the germline ends. This CDR3 spans 15 amino acids. Germline CDR1 and CDR2: MNHNS and SASEGT. The CDR3 loop reads CASIVGGQGNTEAFF. In DNA form, the CDR3 reads TGTGCCAGCATAGTGGGGGGGCAGGGAAACACTGAAGCTTTCTTT.

The V call is TRBV28, the J call TRBJ1-5; D unclear. Germline V lookup: CDR1 MDHEN, CDR2 SYDVKM. V dropped 4 bases and J dropped 0 bases, with 7 bases sitting between them. This CDR3 comprises 14 residues. The DNA for the CDR3 is TGTGCCAGCAGTTCGGGGATTAGCAATCAGCCCCAGCATTTT. Translated, it gives CASSSGISNQPQHF.

The V gene is TRBV7-3, the J gene TRBJ2-1; a possible D gene is TRBD2 (7 bases). The CDR3 has 13 amino acids. The germline CDR1 and CDR2 sequences are SGHTA and FQGTGA. The V and J ends lost 5 bases and 5 bases respectively, with 10 bases between them. The CDR3 spells CASSPGGNNEQFF. The DNA for the CDR3 is TGTGCCAGCAGCCCGGGGGGCAACAATGAGCAGTTCTTC.

The rearrangement links TRBV9 to TRBJ1-5; 8 bases are a match to TRBD1. CDR3 length equals 13 residues. J was trimmed by 9 bases and V by 4 bases; bases with no gene match: 6. Germline loops: CDR1 SGDLS, CDR2 YYNGEE. CDR3 bases: TGTGCCAGCAGCCGACAGGGGCTAAGGCCCCAGCATTTT. Its translation is CASSRQGLRPQHF.

The chain recombines TRBV7-3 with TRBJ2-5; D call uncertain. V lost 5 bases to trimming and J lost 3 bases, with 10 bases between them. This CDR3 region has 13 residues. Germline V gene lookup returns CDR1 SGHTA and CDR2 FQGTGA. The CDR3 bases are TGTGCCAGCAGCCGAAGCCCTGAAGAGACCCAGTACTTC. Its translation: CASSRSPEETQYF. Drawing the rest from reference TRBV7-3 and TRBJ2-5, the complete variable domain is GAGVSQTPSNKVTEKGKYVELRCDPISGHTALYWYRQSLGQGPEFLIYFQGTGAADDSGLPNDRFFAVRPEGSVSTLKIQRTERGDSAVYLCASSRSPEETQYFGPGTRLLVL.

This chain joins TRBV7-2 and TRBJ2-1, with 9 bases identical to TRBD2. This CDR3 has 17 amino acids. V lost 1 base to trimming and J lost 4 bases; unmatched junction nucleotides: 8. CDR1 is SGHTA and CDR2 is FQGNSA in the germline V gene. CDR3: CASSLVSSGTQYNEQFF. Written as DNA, the CDR3 is TGTGCCAGCAGCTTAGTGTCTAGCGGGACCCAATACAATGAGCAGTTCTTC.

This chain links TRBV5-1 with TRBJ2-4; TRBD1 agrees at 10 bases. The germline V gene has CDR1 SGHRS and CDR2 YFSETQ. The CDR3 sequence is 14 residues long. With V trimmed by 4 bases and J by 9 bases, 7 bases remained unmatched. The CDR3 coding sequence is TGCGCCAGCAGCCGGAACGGACAGGGGGGCATTCAGTACTTC. This encodes CASSRNGQGGIQYF.